What follows are 11 T cell receptor beta chains derived from one specimen sequenced in a study of shared clonotypes between healthy human individuals. The repertoire was sequenced with immunoSEQ multiplex PCR; TCRdb's copy has only in-frame clones and lacks some. The sample includes some 900,000 clones, around 80% seen only once; the top ten take about 1.5%. Sequencing used memory CD4+ T cells sorted from blood. Subset denoted: CD45RA-negative fraction. Receptors were obtained from a man aged 18 to 29 in good health.

The chain joins TRBV5-1 to TRBJ2-3; D remains unclear. Germline assignment: CDR1 SGHRS and CDR2 YFSETQ. This CDR3 contains 12 residues. The V end was cut by 5 bases, the J end by 3 bases, with 7 bases between. The CDR3 DNA follows: TGCGCCAGCAGGGACGGGACAGATACGCAGTATTTT. This sequence encodes CASRDGTDTQYF.

The rearrangement links TRBV19 to TRBJ2-2; a possible D gene is TRBD2 (7 bases). Trimming cost V 7 bases and J 5 bases, with 17 bases left between them. Germline CDR1 reads LNHDA; CDR2 reads SQIVND (reference sequence). The CDR3 spans 15 residues. The CDR3 DNA sequence: TGTGCCAGTACTTCACCGGGGGGCAGGACCGGGGAGCTGTTTTTT. This sequence encodes CASTSPGGRTGELFF.

The genes are TRBV27 and TRBJ2-7, with 9 bases lining up with TRBD2. This CDR3 region has 15 residues. Germline V gene lookup returns CDR1 MNHEY and CDR2 SMNVEV (reference sequence). J gave up 4 bases and V 2 bases, and 6 bases lay outside the gene matches. The CDR3 sequence: CASSLAGGPVYEQYF. For the CDR3, the DNA is TGTGCCAGCAGTTTAGCGGGGGGGCCTGTGTACGAGCAGTACTTC.

The chain recombines TRBV19 with TRBJ1-5, with no clear D. The CDR3 totals 12 residues. Between the trimmed V and J ends, which lost 5 bases and 13 bases, there was a span of 15 bases. CDR1 and CDR2 from the germline V gene are LNHDA and SQIVND (reference sequence). In DNA, the CDR3 is TGTGCCAGTAGTTTCCCGACACCCCAGCAGCATTTT. This translates into CASSFPTPQQHF.

The gene calls are TRBV28 and TRBJ1-5; D is possibly TRBD1 (5 bases). V was trimmed by 2 bases and J by 4 bases, leaving 15 bases between them. Per the germline V gene, CDR1 is MDHEN and CDR2 is SYDVKM. The CDR3 extends over 16 amino acids. CDR3 residues: CASSLEAGQINQPQHF. The CDR3 DNA is TGTGCCAGCAGTTTAGAGGCAGGGCAGATAAATCAGCCCCAGCATTTT.

The chain employs TRBV29-1 and TRBJ1-2; the D is unclear. The CDR3 totals 11 residues. V shed 7 bases and J shed 6 bases, with 12 bases lying between them. Germline CDR1 and CDR2: SQVTM and ANQGSEA. CDR3 coding DNA: TGCAGCGAAAACTCCGGGGATGGCTACACCTTC. This translates into CSENSGDGYTF.

This clone was observed at least ten times. The J gene is TRBJ2-5, the V gene TRBV2; 7 nucleotides align to TRBD1. This CDR3 comprises 15 residues. Germline CDR1 reads SNHLY; CDR2 reads FYNNEI. V shed 5 bases, J shed 2 bases, and the junction held 8 bases outside the gene matches. The DNA of the CDR3 is TGTGCCAGCAGTCCCGACAGGGCTCAACAAGAGACCCAGTACTTC. Encoded protein: CASSPDRAQQETQYF.

The chain couples TRBV19 to TRBJ2-4, with TRBD1 identical over 7 bases. The CDR3 is 17 amino acids. Germline assignment: CDR1 LNHDA and CDR2 SQIVND (reference sequence). J was trimmed by 0 bases and V by 0 bases; bases with no gene match: 5. The CDR3 protein is CASSIEGTVLAKNIQYF. The CDR3 nucleotides read TGTGCCAGTAGTATAGAGGGGACAGTCTTAGCCAAAAACATTCAGTACTTC.

This chain joins TRBV18 and TRBJ2-5, with D hard to call. The germline V gene has CDR1 KGHSH and CDR2 LQKENI. The CDR3 consists of 15 residues. V lost 3 bases to trimming and J lost 0 bases, with 11 bases between them. The CDR3 region has the DNA TGTGCCAGCTCACCGAGGCCAGACAACCAAGAGACCCAGTACTTC. It translates to CASSPRPDNQETQYF. The full variable domain, rest sourced from reference TRBV18 and TRBJ2-5, is NAGVMQNPRHLVRRRGQEARLRCSPMKGHSHVYWYRQLPEEGLKFMVYLQKENIIDESGMPKERFSAEFPKEGPSILRIQQVVRGDSAAYFCASSPRPDNQETQYFGPGTRLLVL.

The chain is built from TRBV5-1 and TRBJ1-5, with a weak D call TRBD1 (6 bases). Germline values: CDR1 SGHRS, CDR2 YFSETQ. This CDR3 region has 13 residues. V was shortened by 4 bases and J by 3 bases, with 8 bases between the two germline ends. DNA of the CDR3: TGCGCCAGCAGCAGGGGGTCCAATCAGCCCCAGCATTTT. It codes for CASSRGSNQPQHF.

V usage is TRBV30 and J usage is TRBJ1-6; D not certain. The CDR3 contains 17 residues. The V end was cut by 0 bases, the J end by 7 bases, with 19 bases between. Germline V lookup: CDR1 GTSNPN, CDR2 SVGIG (reference sequence). CDR3 DNA: TGTGCCTGGAGTGTAGAGCCAGCCGTTCGGATGAATTCACCCCTCCACTTT. Amino acid sequence: CAWSVEPAVRMNSPLHF.